Below, 28 T cell receptor beta chains from the same sample are listed, as sequenced in a study of early stage breast cancer tumors. Sequencing was performed with immunoSEQ multiplex PCR; in TCRdb, only in-frame clones are kept and a portion is missing. Seen here are 45,000 to 60,000 clones, 65% to 90% observed once, and the top ten hold around 1.5%. Material: blood. The receptors stem from a person aged 45-65 years with breast cancer.

This clone came up once. The chain recombines TRBV5-1 with TRBJ2-7, with TRBD2 identical over 10 bases. The CDR3 consists of 14 residues. The junction had 7 bases not matched to a gene; V was cut back by 4 bases and J by 6 bases. CDR1 and CDR2 (germline): SGHRS, YFSETQ. CDR3 nucleotide sequence: TGCGCCAGCAGCCCTAGCGGGAGCATTCTCGAGCAGTACTTC. This translates into CASSPSGSILEQYF.

V usage is TRBV6-5 and J usage is TRBJ1-1; no firm D call. In germline, CDR1 is MNHEY, CDR2 SVGAGI. The length of the CDR3 is 11 residues. The V end lost 6 bases, the J end lost 3 bases, and 5 bases lay between the germline ends. In DNA, the CDR3 is TGTGCCAGCAGCCGAGACACTGAAGCTTTCTTT. It encodes CASSRDTEAFF.

J is TRBJ2-5 and V is TRBV5-1; 11 positions match TRBD2. The germline CDR1 and CDR2 sequences are SGHRS and YFSETQ. After removal of 0 bases from V and 2 bases from J, the junction contained 6 bases not matched to a gene. The CDR3 loop spans 17 amino acids. Written as DNA, the CDR3 is TGCGCCAGCAGCTTGGCCCTACTAGCGGGGGTTCAAGAGACCCAGTACTTC. Encoded protein: CASSLALLAGVQETQYF. The full variable domain, in which reference TRBV5-1 and TRBJ2-5 provide the parts outside the CDR3, is KAGVTQTPRYLIKTRGQQVTLSCSPISGHRSVSWYQQTPGQGLQFLFEYFSETQRNKGNFPGRFSGRQFSNSRSEMNVSTLELGDSALYLCASSLALLAGVQETQYFGPGTRLLVL.

This clone was seen just once. The chain recombines TRBV28 with TRBJ2-5, with D tentatively TRBD2 (5 bases). This CDR3 comprises 16 residues. Trimming took off 1 base at V and 4 bases at J, with 16 bases between the two ends. The germline V gene encodes CDR1 MDHEN and CDR2 SYDVKM. CDR3 bases: TGTGCCAGCAGTTTATTGGGTGCCTGGGGAGCAGAGACCCAGTACTTC. Translated: CASSLLGAWGAETQYF. The full variable domain, with the rest looked up from reference TRBV28 and TRBJ2-5, is DVKVTQSSRYLVKRTGEKVFLECVQDMDHENMFWYRQDPGLGLRLIYFSYDVKMKEKGDIPEGYSVSREKKERFSLILESASTNQTSMYLCASSLLGAWGAETQYFGPGTRLLVL.

This chain connects TRBV7-2 to TRBJ2-3; 10 bases agree with TRBD2. CDR3 length: 16 amino acids. V shed 5 bases and J 6 bases; nucleotides not matched to a gene: 11. The germline V gene has CDR1 SGHTA and CDR2 FQGNSA. In DNA form, the CDR3 reads TGTGCCAGCAGCAAGGGGGTAGCGGGAGGAGCCGATACGCAGTATTTT. As protein: CASSKGVAGGADTQYF. The complete variable domain, with remaining parts taken from reference TRBV7-2 and TRBJ2-3, reads GAGVSQSPSNKVTEKGKDVELRCDPISGHTALYWYRQSLGQGLEFLIYFQGNSAPDKSGLPSDRFSAERTGGSVSTLTIQRTQQEDSAVYLCASSKGVAGGADTQYFGPGTRLTVL.

The genes are TRBV19 and TRBJ2-3, with 8 bases lining up with TRBD2. Germline CDR1 LNHDA, CDR2 SQIVND (reference sequence). V lost 5 bases and J lost 1; bases outside the gene matches: 2. The CDR3 sequence is 14 residues long. CDR3 sequence (DNA): TGTGCCAGTAGTCAGACTAGCGGCACAGATACGCAGTATTTT. It specifies CASSQTSGTDTQYF.

This chain connects TRBV18 to TRBJ2-5; TRBD2 aligns across 8 bases. V shed 2 bases and J 1 base; nucleotides not matched to a gene: 3. The CDR3 spans 15 residues. Germline CDR1 and CDR2: KGHSH and LQKENI. The CDR3 here is CASSPAGGIQETQYF. CDR3 nucleotide sequence: TGTGCCAGCTCACCAGCGGGGGGAATCCAAGAGACCCAGTACTTC. The variable domain in full, completed from reference TRBV18 and TRBJ2-5, reads NAGVMQNPRHLVRRRGQEARLRCSPMKGHSHVYWYRQLPEEGLKFMVYLQKENIIDESGMPKERFSAEFPKEGPSILRIQQVVRGDSAAYFCASSPAGGIQETQYFGPGTRLLVL.

This chain joins TRBV10-1 and TRBJ2-7; 11 bases are shared with TRBD1. Losses at the gene ends were 9 bases for V and 6 bases for J; bases not matched to a gene: 4. This CDR3 region has 12 residues. CDR1 and CDR2 from the germline V gene are WNHNN and SYGVQD (reference sequence). CDR3 sequence reads: CASAGTGGEQYF. As DNA, the CDR3 is TGCGCCAGTGCCGGGACAGGGGGCGAGCAGTACTTC.

The chain links TRBV5-1 to TRBJ2-3, with 9 bases fitting TRBD2. The CDR3 runs to 18 residues. The germline CDR1 and CDR2 sequences are SGHRS and YFSETQ. The V gene end was trimmed by 2 bases and the J gene end by 3 bases; junction bases not matched to a gene: 13. DNA of the CDR3: TGCGCCAGCAGCTTCTCCCCTAGCGGGGTAGGTTTGACAGATACGCAGTATTTT. Encoded protein: CASSFSPSGVGLTDTQYF.

The count of this clone is one. Other DNA variants within this sample encode the same CDR3. The chain has TRBV7-2 and TRBJ2-7, with 7 bases aligning to TRBD2. The CDR3 has 15 amino acids. Germline V gives CDR1 SGHTA, CDR2 FQGNSA. V was clipped by 1 base and J by 4 bases; unmatched bases: 7. CDR3 coding DNA: TGTGCCAGCAGCTTAGAAGGCGGGGGTGGGTACGAGCAGTACTTC. It specifies CASSLEGGGGYEQYF. The whole variable domain, filled in from reference TRBV7-2 and TRBJ2-7, reads GAGVSQSPSNKVTEKGKDVELRCDPISGHTALYWYRQSLGQGLEFLIYFQGNSAPDKSGLPSDRFSAERTGGSVSTLTIQRTQQEDSAVYLCASSLEGGGGYEQYFGPGTRLTVT.

The J gene is TRBJ2-7, the V gene TRBV15; TRBD1 might be the D (5 bases). CDR1 LNHNV and CDR2 YYDKDF come from the germline V gene (reference sequence). This CDR3 has 17 residues. The V end lost 4 bases, the J end lost 0 bases, and 19 bases lay between the germline ends. The CDR3 sequence: CATSNQGHSRSSYEQYF. The DNA of the CDR3 is TGTGCCACCAGCAACCAAGGACACTCCCGGAGCTCCTACGAGCAGTACTTC.

The chain uses TRBV9 and TRBJ1-3; 7 bases are shared with TRBD1. This CDR3 region has 15 residues. CDR1 and CDR2 from the germline V gene are SGDLS and YYNGEE. Trimming at V came to 3 bases and at J to 0 bases, leaving 3 bases not matched to a gene. CDR3 bases: TGTGCCAGCAGCGCCGGGACAGCCTCTGGAAACACCATATATTTT. Protein sequence: CASSAGTASGNTIYF. Drawing the rest from reference TRBV9 and TRBJ1-3, the complete variable domain is DSGVTQTPKHLITATGQRVTLRCSPRSGDLSVYWYQQSLDQGLQFLIQYYNGEERAKGNILERFSAQQFPDLHSELNLSSLELGDSALYFCASSAGTASGNTIYFGEGSWLTVV.

The chain uses TRBV7-9 and TRBJ2-5, with D uncertain. The V end was cut by 5 bases, the J end by 8 bases, with 18 bases between. The germline gives CDR1 SEHNR, CDR2 FQNEAQ (reference sequence). The CDR3 has 14 amino acids. This CDR3 is CASSGGYEVGTQYF. The DNA for the CDR3 is TGTGCCAGCAGCGGCGGATATGAAGTCGGTACCCAGTACTTC.

V is TRBV9 and J is TRBJ2-7, with 11 bases matching TRBD1. The CDR3 sequence is 16 residues long. Germline V gene lookup returns CDR1 SGDLS and CDR2 YYNGEE. Trimming at V came to 0 bases and at J to 6 bases, leaving 8 bases not matched to a gene. CDR3 DNA sequence: TGTGCCAGCAGCGTAGGCGGGGGACAGGGGGTCTTCGAGCAGTACTTC. As protein: CASSVGGGQGVFEQYF.

V is TRBV28 and J is TRBJ1-5; D possibly corresponds to TRBD1 (5 bases). Trimming shortened V by 3 bases and J by 2 bases, and 11 bases separated the two germline ends. The CDR3 contains 15 residues. Germline V gene sequence: CDR1 MDHEN, CDR2 SYDVKM. CDR3 region: CASSFVRVGNQPQHF. The CDR3, as DNA: TGTGCCAGCAGTTTCGTCAGGGTGGGCAATCAGCCCCAGCATTTT.

The CDR3 loop reads CASSLGSPNEKLFF. Here the CDR3 DNA reads TGTGCCAGCAGCTTGGGCAGTCCCAATGAAAAACTGTTTTTT. The V gene is TRBV6-5, the J gene TRBJ1-4; no clear D. Trimming removed 6 bases at V and 5 bases at J, with 13 bases between. CDR1 is MNHEY and CDR2 is SVGAGI in the germline V gene. CDR3 length: 14 amino acids.

The rearrangement links TRBV4-3 to TRBJ2-3; D possibly matches TRBD1 or TRBD2 (5 bases each). The CDR3 runs 15 residues. V was pared by 3 bases and J by 4 bases, with 14 bases between. Germline-derived CDR1 and CDR2 are LGHNA and YSLEER. The CDR3 loop is CASSQDRGGPDTQYF. CDR3 in DNA: TGCGCCAGCAGCCAGGACCGGGGCGGACCAGATACGCAGTATTTT.

The rearrangement links TRBV7-9 to TRBJ2-3, with D possibly TRBD1 on 7 matching bases. V was clipped by 5 bases and J by 6 bases, with 18 bases between them. Germline CDR1 reads SEHNR; CDR2 reads FQNEAQ (reference sequence). The CDR3 runs to 15 residues. The CDR3 coding sequence is TGTGCCAGCAGCCCGGGGGACAGTCTTACCGATACGCAGTATTTT. Translated, it gives CASSPGDSLTDTQYF.

This rearrangement joins TRBV4-2 to TRBJ2-1, with TRBD1 matching 7 bases. The CDR3 length is 13 residues. Germline values: CDR1 LGHNA, CDR2 YNFKEQ. With 0 bases clipped from V and 16 bases from J, the junction kept 9 bases outside the gene matches. CDR3 sequence: CASSQDSRDRLFF. CDR3 sequence (DNA): TGTGCCAGCAGCCAAGACAGTAGGGACAGACTTTTCTTC.

The chain has TRBV18 and TRBJ1-1; D is ambiguous. The germline V and J ends were trimmed by 3 bases and 1 base, with 6 bases remaining between them. Germline assignment: CDR1 KGHSH and CDR2 LQKENI. The CDR3 length is 13 residues. This CDR3 reads CASSPTTNTEAFF. Here the CDR3 DNA reads TGTGCCAGCTCACCGACGACGAACACTGAAGCTTTCTTT.

The J gene is TRBJ1-5, the V gene TRBV5-6; 8 bases are shared with TRBD1. With 4 bases clipped from V and 0 bases from J, the junction kept 9 bases outside the gene matches. Germline lookup yields CDR1 SGHDT and CDR2 YYEEEE. CDR3 size: 17 residues. CDR3 in amino acids: CASSRGQGRYSNQPQHF. The CDR3 coding sequence is TGTGCCAGCAGCCGTGGACAGGGCCGATATAGCAATCAGCCCCAGCATTTT.

The chain carries TRBV7-9 and TRBJ2-2, with 14 bases identical to TRBD2. The germline V gene has CDR1 SEHNR and CDR2 FQNEAQ (reference sequence). The CDR3 covers 17 residues. V lost 6 bases and J lost 4; bases outside the gene matches: 7. The CDR3 DNA follows: TGTGCCAGCAGACCGAGACTAGCGGGAGGGCTCACCGGGGAGCTGTTTTTT. Translating gives CASRPRLAGGLTGELFF.

V is TRBV6-5 and J is TRBJ2-6; perhaps D is TRBD1 or TRBD2 (5 bases each). Germline values: CDR1 MNHEY, CDR2 SVGAGI. The V and J ends lost 5 bases and 2 bases respectively, with 10 bases between them. The CDR3 sequence is 15 residues long. This CDR3 reads CASSVGVPGANVLTF. CDR3 sequence (DNA): TGTGCCAGCAGTGTGGGGGTACCTGGGGCCAACGTCCTGACTTTC.

On this clone: The junction departs from germline at one end; a sequencing error may be responsible. The chain has TRBV15 and TRBJ2-7; possible D gene TRBD1, 5 bases. Per germline, CDR1 LNHNV and CDR2 YYDKDF (reference sequence). This CDR3 has 14 amino acids. The DNA of the CDR3 is TGTGCCACCAGCGGAGACAGAAGCTCCTACGAGCAGTACTTC. This sequence encodes CATSGDRSSYEQYF.

CDR3 sequence reads: CASGTGVTGELFF. The CDR3 bases are TGTGCCAGCGGGACAGGGGTGACCGGGGAGCTGTTTTTT. This chain connects TRBV6-1 to TRBJ2-2; 10 bases align to TRBD1. The germline CDR1 and CDR2 sequences are MNHNS and SASEGT. This CDR3 contains 13 residues. Trimming at V came to 8 bases and at J to 5 bases, leaving 2 bases not matched to a gene.

The chain joins TRBV5-6 to TRBJ2-3; D gene ambiguous. The CDR3 length is 13 residues. Between the trimmed V and J ends, which lost 3 bases and 2 bases, there was a span of 7 bases. Germline lookup yields CDR1 SGHDT and CDR2 YYEEEE. The CDR3 reads CASSYKHTDTQYF. The CDR3 DNA follows: TGTGCCAGCAGCTACAAGCACACAGATACGCAGTATTTT. Together with reference TRBV5-6 and TRBJ2-3, the CDR3 gives the full variable domain: DAGVTQSPTHLIKTRGQQVTLRCSPKSGHDTVSWYQQALGQGPQFIFQYYEEEERQRGNFPDRFSGHQFPNYSSELNVNALLLGDSALYLCASSYKHTDTQYFGPGTRLTVL.

The rearrangement joins TRBV5-4 to TRBJ2-5; D unclear. CDR3 length: 16 residues. Trimming removed 0 bases at V and 1 base at J, with 13 bases between. In germline, CDR1 is SGHNT, CDR2 YYREEE (reference sequence). CDR3 coding DNA: TGTGCCAGCAGCTTGGCCTCTGGGGTGATCCAAGAGACCCAGTACTTC. Its translation: CASSLASGVIQETQYF.

The chain couples TRBV4-1 to TRBJ2-3, with TRBD2 as a possible D gene (6 bases). In germline, CDR1 is MGHRA, CDR2 YSYEKL. Trimming left V 1 base short and J 0 bases short, with 11 bases between. The length of the CDR3 is 16 residues. The CDR3 coding sequence is TGCGCCAGCAGCCAAGCTCAAGGGACTAGCACAGATACGCAGTATTTT. Protein sequence: CASSQAQGTSTDTQYF.